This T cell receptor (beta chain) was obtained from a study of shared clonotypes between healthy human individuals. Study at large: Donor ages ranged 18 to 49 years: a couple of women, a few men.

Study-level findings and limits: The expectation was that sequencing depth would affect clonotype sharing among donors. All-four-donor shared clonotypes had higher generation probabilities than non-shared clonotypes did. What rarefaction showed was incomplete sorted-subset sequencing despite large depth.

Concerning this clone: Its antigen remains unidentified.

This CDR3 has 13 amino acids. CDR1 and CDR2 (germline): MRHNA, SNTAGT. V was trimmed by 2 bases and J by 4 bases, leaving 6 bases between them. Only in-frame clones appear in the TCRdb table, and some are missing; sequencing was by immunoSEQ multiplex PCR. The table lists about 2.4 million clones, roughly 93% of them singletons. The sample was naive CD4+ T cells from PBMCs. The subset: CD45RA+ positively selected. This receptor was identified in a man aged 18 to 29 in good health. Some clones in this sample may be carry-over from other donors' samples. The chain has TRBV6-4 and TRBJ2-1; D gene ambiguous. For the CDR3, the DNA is TGTGCCAGCAGTGACGAGGAATACAATGAGCAGTTCTTC. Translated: CASSDEEYNEQFF.